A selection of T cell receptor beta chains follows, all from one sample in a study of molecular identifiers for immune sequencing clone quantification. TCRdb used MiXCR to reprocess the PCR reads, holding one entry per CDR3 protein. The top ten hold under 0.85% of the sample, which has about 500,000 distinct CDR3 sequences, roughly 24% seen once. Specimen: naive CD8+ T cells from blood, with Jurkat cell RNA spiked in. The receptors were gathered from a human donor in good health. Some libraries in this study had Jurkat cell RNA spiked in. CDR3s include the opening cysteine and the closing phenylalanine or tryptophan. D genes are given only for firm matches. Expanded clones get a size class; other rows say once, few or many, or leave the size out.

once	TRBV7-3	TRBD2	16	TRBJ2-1	CARSLISGRAHNEQFF	TGTGCCCGCAGCTTAATTAGCGGGAGGGCCCACAATGAGCAGTTCTTC
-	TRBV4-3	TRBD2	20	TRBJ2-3	CASSQGPGGGGPSSTDTQYF	TGCGCCAGCAGCCAAGGCCCCGGGGGCGGGGGGCCCTCTAGCACAGATACGCAGTATTTT
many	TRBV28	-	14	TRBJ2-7	CASTSRGSSYEQYF	TGTGCCAGCACCTCCCGGGGGAGCTCCTACGAGCAGTACTTC
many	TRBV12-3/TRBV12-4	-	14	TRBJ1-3	CASSHTSSGNTIYF	TGTGCCAGCAGTCACACCAGCTCTGGAAACACCATATATTTT
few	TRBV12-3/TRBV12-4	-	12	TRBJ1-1	CASSLYNTEAFF	TGTGCCAGCAGTCTCTATAACACTGAAGCTTTCTTT
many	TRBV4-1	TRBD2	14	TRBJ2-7	CASSPASGGYEQYF	TGCGCCAGCAGCCCAGCTAGCGGGGGGTACGAGCAGTACTTC
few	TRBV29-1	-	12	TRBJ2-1	CSVESGGDEQFF	TGCAGCGTTGAGTCAGGGGGGGATGAGCAGTTCTTC
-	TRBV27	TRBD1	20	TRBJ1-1	CASSFAPLGQGAAPNTEAFF	TGTGCCAGCAGTTTTGCCCCATTAGGGCAGGGGGCGGCCCCGAACACTGAAGCTTTCTTT
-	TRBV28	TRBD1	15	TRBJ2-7	CASSPPGTGVYEQYF	TGTGCCAGCAGTCCCCCCGGGACAGGGGTCTACGAGCAGTACTTC
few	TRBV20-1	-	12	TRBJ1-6	CSADVGGPPLHF	TGCAGTGCCGACGTGGGTGGTCCACCCCTCCACTTT
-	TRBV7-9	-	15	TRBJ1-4	CASSTHSTTNEKLFF	TGTGCCAGCAGCACCCACAGTACAACTAATGAAAAACTGTTTTTT
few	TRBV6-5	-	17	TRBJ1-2	CASSYTRMPPEIYGYTF	TGTGCCAGCAGTTACACCCGGATGCCCCCTGAAATCTATGGCTACACCTTC
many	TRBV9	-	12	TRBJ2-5	CASSVGSETQYF	TGTGCCAGCAGCGTAGGGTCTGAGACCCAGTACTTC
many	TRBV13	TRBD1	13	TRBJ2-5	CASSQDRGETQYF	TGTGCCAGCAGCCAAGACAGGGGTGAGACCCAGTACTTC
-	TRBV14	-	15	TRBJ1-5	CASSQGGAGNQSQHF	TGTGCCAGCAGCCAAGGGGGCGCGGGCAATCAGTCCCAGCATTTT
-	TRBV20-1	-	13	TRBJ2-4	CSARVVPGNIQYF	TGCAGTGCTAGAGTGGTCCCCGGGAACATTCAGTACTTC
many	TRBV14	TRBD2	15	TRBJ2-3	CASSQLAGATDTQYF	TGTGCCAGCAGCCAGCTAGCGGGGGCCACAGATACGCAGTATTTT
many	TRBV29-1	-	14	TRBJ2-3	CSVLTGSSTDTQYF	TGCAGCGTTCTAACGGGGTCTAGCACAGATACGCAGTATTTT
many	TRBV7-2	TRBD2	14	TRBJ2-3	CASRLAGTTDTQYF	TGTGCCAGCAGACTAGCGGGTACCACAGATACGCAGTATTTT
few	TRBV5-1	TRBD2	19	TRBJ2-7	CASSYLLAGGTYASYEQYF	TGCGCCAGCAGTTACCTACTAGCGGGGGGAACGTATGCATCCTACGAGCAGTACTTC
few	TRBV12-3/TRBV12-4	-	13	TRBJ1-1	CASSLGSGAEAFF	TGTGCCAGCAGTTTAGGGTCTGGAGCTGAAGCTTTCTTT
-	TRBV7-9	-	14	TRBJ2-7	CASCPGDPSYEQHF	TGTGCCAGCTGCCCCGGGGATCCATCCTACGAGCAGCACTTC
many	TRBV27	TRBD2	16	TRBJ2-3	CASSFLASGTPDTQYF	TGTGCCAGCAGTTTTTTGGCTAGCGGGACCCCAGATACGCAGTATTTT
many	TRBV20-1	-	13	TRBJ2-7	CSAREQGSSEQYF	TGCAGTGCTAGAGAACAGGGAAGCAGCGAGCAGTACTTC
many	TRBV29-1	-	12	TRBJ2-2	CSALRNTGELFF	TGCAGCGCCTTGAGGAACACCGGGGAGCTGTTTTTT
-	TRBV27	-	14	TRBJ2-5	CASSPAAYQETQYF	TGTGCCAGCAGTCCGGCCGCGTACCAAGAGACCCAGTACTTC
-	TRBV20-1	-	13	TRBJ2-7	CSAVRLSDYEQYF	TGCAGTGCTGTACGGCTCAGTGACTACGAGCAGTACTTC
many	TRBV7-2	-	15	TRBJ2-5	CASSLISGYQETQYF	TGTGCCAGCAGCTTAATAAGCGGCTACCAAGAGACCCAGTACTTC
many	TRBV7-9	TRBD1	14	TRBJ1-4	CASSHGTGRGELFF	TGTGCCAGCAGCCATGGGACAGGCCGGGGGGAACTGTTTTTT
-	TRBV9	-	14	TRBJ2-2	CASSDWTDTGGLFF	TGTGCCAGCAGCGATTGGACAGACACCGGGGGGCTGTTTTTT
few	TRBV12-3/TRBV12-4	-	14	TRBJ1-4	CASSGADLGEKLFF	TGTGCCAGCAGCGGGGCTGACTTGGGTGAAAAACTGTTTTTT
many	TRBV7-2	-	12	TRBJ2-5	CASSWNSGTQYF	TGTGCCAGCAGCTGGAACTCAGGGACTCAGTACTTC
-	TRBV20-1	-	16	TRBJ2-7	CSASRSAGLASYEQYF	TGCAGTGCTAGCCGGAGCGCGGGGCTAGCTAGTTACGAGCAGTACTTC
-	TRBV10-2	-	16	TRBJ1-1	CASSEKGPTPNTEAFF	TGCGCCAGCAGTGAGAAGGGACCTACACCTAACACTGAAGCTTTCTTT
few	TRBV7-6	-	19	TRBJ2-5	CASSLAGPRNRIGGETQYF	TGTGCCAGCAGCTTAGCGGGACCACGGAACAGGATCGGGGGAGAGACCCAGTACTTC
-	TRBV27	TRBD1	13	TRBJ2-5	CASRGQGKETQYF	TGTGCCAGCCGGGGACAGGGGAAAGAGACCCAGTACTTC
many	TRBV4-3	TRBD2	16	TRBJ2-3	CASSQGLASGTDTQYF	TGCGCCAGCAGCCAAGGACTAGCGAGCGGCACAGATACGCAGTATTTT
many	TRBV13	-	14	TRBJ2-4	CASSLGRGENIQYF	TGTGCCAGCAGCTTAGGCCGTGGTGAGAACATTCAGTACTTC
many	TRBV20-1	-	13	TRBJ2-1	CSARQVTYNEQFF	TGCAGTGCTAGACAGGTGACCTACAATGAGCAGTTCTTC
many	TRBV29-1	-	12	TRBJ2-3	CSAASGTDTQYF	TGCAGCGCAGCTAGCGGCACAGATACGCAGTATTTT
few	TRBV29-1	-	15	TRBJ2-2	CSVRLADPNTGELFF	TGCAGCGTAAGGCTCGCGGACCCGAACACCGGGGAGCTGTTTTTT
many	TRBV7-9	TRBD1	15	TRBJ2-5	CASSPTGTDQETQYF	TGTGCCAGCAGCCCCACCGGGACAGATCAAGAGACCCAGTACTTC
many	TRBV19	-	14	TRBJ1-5	CASSTTQYGQPQHF	TGTGCCAGTAGTACGACCCAGTATGGTCAGCCCCAGCATTTT
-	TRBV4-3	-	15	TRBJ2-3	CASSQAGSGTDTQYF	TGCGCCAGCAGCCAAGCGGGGAGTGGGACAGATACGCAGTATTTT
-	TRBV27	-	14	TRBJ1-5	CASRRGVSNQPQHF	TGTGCCAGCAGAAGGGGGGTTAGCAATCAGCCCCAGCATTTT
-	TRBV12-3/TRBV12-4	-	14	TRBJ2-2	CASSDTDWAGELLF	TGTGCCAGCAGTGACACGGATTGGGCCGGAGAGCTGCTATTT
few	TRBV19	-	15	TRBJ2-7	CASSILASNSYEQYF	TGTGCCAGTAGTATCCTAGCGTCGAACTCCTACGAGCAGTACTTC
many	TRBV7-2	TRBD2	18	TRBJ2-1	CASSLAVGSGDSYNEQFF	TGTGCCAGCAGCTTAGCGGTGGGTAGCGGGGACTCCTACAATGAGCAGTTCTTC
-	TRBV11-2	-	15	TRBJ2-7	CASTIRGTDYGDQYF	TGTGCCAGCACCATCCGGGGGACAGACTACGGAGACCAGTACTTC
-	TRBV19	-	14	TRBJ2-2	CASSLAGSGGEPFF	TGTGCCAGTAGTCTAGCAGGATCCGGCGGGGAGCCGTTTTTT
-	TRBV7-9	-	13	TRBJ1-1	CASRGGRNTEAFF	TGTGCCAGCAGGGGTGGGAGGAACACTGAAGCTTTCTTT